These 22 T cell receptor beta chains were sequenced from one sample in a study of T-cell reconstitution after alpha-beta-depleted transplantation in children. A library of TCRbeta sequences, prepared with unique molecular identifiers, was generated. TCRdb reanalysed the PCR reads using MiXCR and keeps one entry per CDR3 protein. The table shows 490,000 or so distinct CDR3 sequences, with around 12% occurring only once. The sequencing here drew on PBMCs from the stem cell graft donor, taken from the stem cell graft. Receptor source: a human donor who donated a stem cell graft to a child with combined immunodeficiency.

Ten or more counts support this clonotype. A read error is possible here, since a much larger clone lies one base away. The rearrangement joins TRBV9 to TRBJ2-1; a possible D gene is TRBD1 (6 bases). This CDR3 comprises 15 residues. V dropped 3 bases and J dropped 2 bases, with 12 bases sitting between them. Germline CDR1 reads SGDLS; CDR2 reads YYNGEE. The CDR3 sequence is CASSARDKTYNEQFF. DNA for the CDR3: TGTGCCAGCAGCGCTCGGGACAAGACCTACAATGAGCAGTTCTTC.

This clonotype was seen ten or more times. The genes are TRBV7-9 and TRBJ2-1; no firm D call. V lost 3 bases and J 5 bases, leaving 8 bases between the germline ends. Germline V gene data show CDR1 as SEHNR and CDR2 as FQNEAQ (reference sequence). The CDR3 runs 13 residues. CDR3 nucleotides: TGTGCCAGCAGCTTCGGTACAAACAATGAGCAGTTCTTC. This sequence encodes CASSFGTNNEQFF.

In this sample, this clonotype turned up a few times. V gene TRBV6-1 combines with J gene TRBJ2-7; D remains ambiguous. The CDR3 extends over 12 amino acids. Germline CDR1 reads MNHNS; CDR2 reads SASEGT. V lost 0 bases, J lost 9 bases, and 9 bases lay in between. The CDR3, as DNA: TGTGCCAGCAGTGAAGCAGGCTCCGGGCAGTACTTC. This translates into CASSEAGSGQYF.

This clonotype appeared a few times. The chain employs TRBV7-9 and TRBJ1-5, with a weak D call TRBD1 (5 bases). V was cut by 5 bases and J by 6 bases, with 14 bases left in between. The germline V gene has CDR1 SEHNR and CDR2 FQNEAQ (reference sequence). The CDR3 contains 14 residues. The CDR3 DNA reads TGTGCCAGCAGCGGGGGAGGAGGAGGTCAGCCCCAGCATTTT. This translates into CASSGGGGGQPQHF.

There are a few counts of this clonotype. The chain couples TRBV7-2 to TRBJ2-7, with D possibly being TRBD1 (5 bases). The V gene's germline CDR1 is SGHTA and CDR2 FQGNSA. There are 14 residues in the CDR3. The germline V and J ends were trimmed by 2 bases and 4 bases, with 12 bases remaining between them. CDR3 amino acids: CASSLSLDKYEQYF. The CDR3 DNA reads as TGTGCCAGCAGCTTAAGTCTGGACAAGTACGAGCAGTACTTC.

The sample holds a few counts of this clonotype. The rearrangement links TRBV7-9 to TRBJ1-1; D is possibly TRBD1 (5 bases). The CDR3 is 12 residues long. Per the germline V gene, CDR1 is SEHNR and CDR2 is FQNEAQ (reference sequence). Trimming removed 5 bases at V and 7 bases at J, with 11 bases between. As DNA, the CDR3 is TGTGCCAGCAGCCCAGGGACCATTGAAGCTTTCTTT. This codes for CASSPGTIEAFF.

CDR3 residues: CSVRGGAEFDEQFF. As DNA, the CDR3 is TGCAGCGTCCGAGGGGGAGCTGAATTCGATGAGCAGTTCTTC. The chain has TRBV29-1 and TRBJ2-1; D perhaps matches TRBD1 (6 bases). The CDR3 spans 14 residues. Germline lookup yields CDR1 SQVTM and CDR2 ANQGSEA. Deletions cut 6 bases from V and 8 bases from J, with 20 bases between.

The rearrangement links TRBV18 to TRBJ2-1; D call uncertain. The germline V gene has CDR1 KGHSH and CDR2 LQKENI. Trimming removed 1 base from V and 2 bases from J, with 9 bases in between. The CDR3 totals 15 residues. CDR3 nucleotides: TGTGCCAGCTCACCACTCTGGGGAACCTACAATGAGCAGTTCTTC. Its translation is CASSPLWGTYNEQFF.

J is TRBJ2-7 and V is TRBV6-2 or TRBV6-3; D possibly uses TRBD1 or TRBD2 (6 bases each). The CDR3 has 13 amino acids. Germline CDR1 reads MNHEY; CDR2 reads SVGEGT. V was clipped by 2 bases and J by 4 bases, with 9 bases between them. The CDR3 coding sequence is TGTGCCAGCAGTTACGGGGGGCGGTACGAGCAGTACTTC. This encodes CASSYGGRYEQYF.

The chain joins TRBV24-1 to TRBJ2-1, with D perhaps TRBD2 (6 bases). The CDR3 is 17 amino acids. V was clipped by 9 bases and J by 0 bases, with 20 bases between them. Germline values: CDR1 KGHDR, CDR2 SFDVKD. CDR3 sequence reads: CATGGITGAYSYNEQFF. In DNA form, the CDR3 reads TGTGCCACCGGGGGGATAACGGGAGCCTACTCCTACAATGAGCAGTTCTTC.

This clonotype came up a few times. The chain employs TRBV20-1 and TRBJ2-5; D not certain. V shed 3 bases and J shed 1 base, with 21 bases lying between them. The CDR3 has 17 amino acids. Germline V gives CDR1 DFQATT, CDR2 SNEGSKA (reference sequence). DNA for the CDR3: TGCAGTGCTAGTGACCTAGTGGGCAGATTCTTCCAAGAGACCCAGTACTTC. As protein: CSASDLVGRFFQETQYF.

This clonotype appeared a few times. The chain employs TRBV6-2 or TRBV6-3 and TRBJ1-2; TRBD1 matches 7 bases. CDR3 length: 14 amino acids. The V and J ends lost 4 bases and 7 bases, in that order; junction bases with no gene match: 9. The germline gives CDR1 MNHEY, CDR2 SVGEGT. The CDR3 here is CASSSPGTVGGYTF. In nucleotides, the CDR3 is TGTGCCAGCAGTTCGCCGGGGACAGTTGGTGGCTACACCTTC.

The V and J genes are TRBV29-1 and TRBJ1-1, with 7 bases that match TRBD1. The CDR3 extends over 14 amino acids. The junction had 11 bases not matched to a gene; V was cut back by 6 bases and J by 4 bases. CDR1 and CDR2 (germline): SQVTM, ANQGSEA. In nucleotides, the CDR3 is TGCAGCGTCCAACGACAGGGAGGTGGCACTGAAGCTTTCTTT. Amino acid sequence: CSVQRQGGGTEAFF. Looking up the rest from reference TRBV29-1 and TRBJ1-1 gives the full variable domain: SAVISQKPSRDICQRGTSLTIQCQVDSQVTMMFWYRQQPGQSLTLIATANQGSEATYESGFVIDKFPISRPNLTFSTLTVSNMSPEDSSIYLCSVQRQGGGTEAFFGQGTRLTVV.

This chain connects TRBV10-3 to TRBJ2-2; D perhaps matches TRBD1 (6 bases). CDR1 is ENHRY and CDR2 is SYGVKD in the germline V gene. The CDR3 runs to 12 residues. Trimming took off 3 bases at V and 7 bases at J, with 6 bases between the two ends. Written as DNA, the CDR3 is TGTGCCATCAGTGAAGGGGGCGGGGAGCTGTTTTTT. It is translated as CAISEGGGELFF.

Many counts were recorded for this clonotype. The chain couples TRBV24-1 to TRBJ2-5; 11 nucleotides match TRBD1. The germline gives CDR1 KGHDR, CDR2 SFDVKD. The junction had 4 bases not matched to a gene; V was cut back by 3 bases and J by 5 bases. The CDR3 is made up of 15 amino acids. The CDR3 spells CATSDPGTGGETQYF. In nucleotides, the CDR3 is TGTGCCACCAGTGATCCCGGGACAGGGGGGGAGACCCAGTACTTC.

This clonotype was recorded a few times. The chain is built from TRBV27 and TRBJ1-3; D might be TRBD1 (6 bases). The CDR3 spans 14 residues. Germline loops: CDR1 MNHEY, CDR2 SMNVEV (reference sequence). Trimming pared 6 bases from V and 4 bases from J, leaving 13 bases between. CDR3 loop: CASSVGGAGNTIYF. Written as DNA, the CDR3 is TGTGCCAGCAGCGTCGGGGGGGCCGGAAACACCATATATTTT.

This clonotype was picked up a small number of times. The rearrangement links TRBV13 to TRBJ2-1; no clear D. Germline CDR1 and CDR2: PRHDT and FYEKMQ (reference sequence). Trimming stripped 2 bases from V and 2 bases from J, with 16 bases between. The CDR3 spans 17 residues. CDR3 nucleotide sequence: TGTGCCAGCAGCTTAAAAGGGTCTGGCGGTCCCTACAATGAGCAGTTCTTC. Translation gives CASSLKGSGGPYNEQFF. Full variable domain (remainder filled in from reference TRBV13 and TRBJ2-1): AAGVIQSPRHLIKEKRETATLKCYPIPRHDTVYWYQQGPGQDPQFLISFYEKMQSDKGSIPDRFSAQQFSDYHSELNMSSLELGDSALYFCASSLKGSGGPYNEQFFGPGTRLTVL.

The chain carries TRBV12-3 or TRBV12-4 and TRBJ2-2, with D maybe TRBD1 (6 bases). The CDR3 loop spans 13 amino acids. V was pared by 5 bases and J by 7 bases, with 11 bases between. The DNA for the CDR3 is TGTGCCAGCAGTCCATACAGGGTCGGGGAGCTGTTTTTT. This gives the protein CASSPYRVGELFF.

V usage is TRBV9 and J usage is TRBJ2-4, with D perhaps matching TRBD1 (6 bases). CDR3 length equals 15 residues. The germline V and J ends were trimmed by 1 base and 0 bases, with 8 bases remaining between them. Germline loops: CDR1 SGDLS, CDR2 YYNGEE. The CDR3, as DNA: TGTGCCAGCAGCGTACAGGGGCTAGCCAAAAACATTCAGTACTTC. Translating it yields CASSVQGLAKNIQYF. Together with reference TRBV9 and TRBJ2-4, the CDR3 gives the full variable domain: DSGVTQTPKHLITATGQRVTLRCSPRSGDLSVYWYQQSLDQGLQFLIQYYNGEERAKGNILERFSAQQFPDLHSELNLSSLELGDSALYFCASSVQGLAKNIQYFGAGTRLSVL.

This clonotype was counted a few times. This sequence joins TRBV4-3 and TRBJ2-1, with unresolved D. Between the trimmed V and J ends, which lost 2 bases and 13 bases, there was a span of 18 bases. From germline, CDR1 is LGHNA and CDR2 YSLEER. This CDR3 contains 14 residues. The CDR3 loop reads CASSQRNSQNVQFF. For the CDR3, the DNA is TGCGCCAGCAGCCAAAGGAACAGCCAGAATGTTCAGTTCTTC.

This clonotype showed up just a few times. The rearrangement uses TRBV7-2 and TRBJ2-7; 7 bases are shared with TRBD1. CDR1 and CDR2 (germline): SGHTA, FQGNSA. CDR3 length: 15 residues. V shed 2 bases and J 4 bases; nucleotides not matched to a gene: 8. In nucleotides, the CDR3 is TGTGCCAGCAGCTTACAGCTGGACAGGTCATACGAGCAGTACTTC. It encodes CASSLQLDRSYEQYF.

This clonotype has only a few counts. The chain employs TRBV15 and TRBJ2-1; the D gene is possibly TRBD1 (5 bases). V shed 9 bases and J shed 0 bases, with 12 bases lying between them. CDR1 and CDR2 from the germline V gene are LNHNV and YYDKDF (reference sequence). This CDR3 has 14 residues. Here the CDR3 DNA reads TGTGCCACAGGACATCCGAGCTCCTACAATGAGCAGTTCTTC. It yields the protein CATGHPSSYNEQFF.